This record covers a single T cell receptor (beta chain). V lost 4 bases to trimming and J lost 1 base; unmatched junction nucleotides: 4. Germline V gives CDR1 SNHLY, CDR2 FYNNEI. This CDR3 contains 16 residues. The sample originates from a study of blood T cell repertoires in COVID-19. Those enrolled in Seattle joined during active infection and were followed longitudinally afterward. Original data processing: Nucleated cell counts were estimated from reference gene primer amplification. Sequencing used immunoSEQ multiplex PCR; TCRdb keeps in-frame clones, though not all of them. The D gene and trimming were derived from the DNA, and the V and J assignments and clone size from that table. The repertoire holds about 170,000 clones, with 85% as singletons.

Sequencing was done on a sample of peripheral blood. The V and J genes are TRBV2 and TRBJ1-5, with 10 nucleotides matching TRBD1. This clonotype was sampled from an elderly woman with COVID-19, enrolled during active disease. The CDR3, as DNA: TGTGCCAGCAGTGGACAGGGGGCGCGAAGCAATCAGCCCCAGCATTTT. Translated, it gives CASSGQGARSNQPQHF.